Listed below are T cell receptor beta chains from one sample, sequenced in a study of T cell repertoires in cytomegalovirus infection. TCRdb fed the reads into MiXCR, producing one record per CDR3 protein. Among approximately 730,000 distinct CDR3 sequences listed, roughly a third were seen once. Which antigens these TCRs recognize remains unknown. Material: cultured PBMCs, obtained from culture after CMV antigen stimulation. The receptor source for this set is a human donor in good health (CMV status not recorded). Some clones in this sample may be carry-over from other donors' samples. Both conserved end residues are part of each CDR3. D genes are given only for firm matches.

J gene: TRBJ2-1
D gene: TRBD2
V gene: TRBV5-6
CDR3 protein: CASSSGLATYNEQFF

J gene: TRBJ1-5
D gene: TRBD1
V gene: TRBV6-1
CDR3 protein: CASRGTGARQPQHF

J gene: TRBJ2-4
D gene: TRBD2
V gene: TRBV7-2
CDR3 protein: CASSHPGTSGSGNIQYF

J gene: TRBJ1-1
D gene: TRBD1
V gene: TRBV7-2
CDR3 protein: CASLRDSSTNTEAFF

J gene: TRBJ2-2
D gene: -
V gene: TRBV7-2
CDR3 protein: CASSLVSAIPVTGELFF

J gene: TRBJ2-1
D gene: TRBD2
V gene: TRBV19
CDR3 protein: CASSIGGGRGYNEQFF

J gene: TRBJ1-1
D gene: -
V gene: TRBV6-1
CDR3 protein: CASSRWGGWTEAFF

J gene: TRBJ2-7
D gene: TRBD2
V gene: TRBV10-3
CDR3 protein: CAISGGGGRVYEQYF

J gene: TRBJ2-7
D gene: -
V gene: TRBV7-6
CDR3 protein: CASSLRPTTDEQYF

J gene: TRBJ2-3
D gene: -
V gene: TRBV2
CDR3 protein: CASSAAGITQYF

J gene: TRBJ2-7
D gene: TRBD2
V gene: TRBV6-1
CDR3 protein: CASSEFSGSAYEQYF

J gene: TRBJ2-7
D gene: TRBD2
V gene: TRBV7-2
CDR3 protein: CASSEAGGPTYEQYF

J gene: TRBJ1-2
D gene: -
V gene: TRBV7-2
CDR3 protein: CASSLAFYRFSGLGYTF

J gene: TRBJ2-7
D gene: TRBD1
V gene: TRBV10-3
CDR3 protein: CASEQGSAAGEQYF

J gene: TRBJ1-5
D gene: -
V gene: TRBV2
CDR3 protein: CASSVPGPGGTSNQPQHF

J gene: TRBJ2-1
D gene: TRBD2
V gene: TRBV7-9
CDR3 protein: CASSLLAGGYEQFF